The 25 T cell receptor beta chains in this list originate from one sample, sequenced in a study of identical twins. Each CDR3 protein gets one entry after TCRdb re-called the 5' RACE reads with MiXCR. The table records about 530,000 distinct CDR3 sequences, about a fifth of them present only once. This same sample was also part of a study on yellow fever vaccine responses in identical twins.

The sequenced material came from CD4+ T cells sorted from blood. These TCRs come from a woman aged 18-35 years in good health.

The chain recombines TRBV6-2 or TRBV6-3 with TRBJ2-3; 12 bases are shared with TRBD2. Losses at the gene ends were 6 bases for V and 2 bases for J; bases not matched to a gene: 9. CDR1 MNHEY and CDR2 SVGEGT come from the germline V gene. This CDR3 has 17 residues. The CDR3, as DNA: TGTGCCAGCAGCCCCCGGGCTAGCGGGGGGGTCACAGATACGCAGTATTTT. It yields the protein CASSPRASGGVTDTQYF.

DNA of the CDR3: TGCGCCAGCAGCACAGTCGATAATTCACCCCTCCACTTT. It translates to CASSTVDNSPLHF. V gene TRBV5-1 combines with J gene TRBJ1-6; D not certain. The CDR3 is 13 amino acids. Trimming removed 4 bases at V and 5 bases at J, with 7 bases between. The germline CDR1 and CDR2 sequences are SGHRS and YFSETQ.

This clonotype was detected a few times. The genes are TRBV28 and TRBJ2-7; D remains unclear. This CDR3 comprises 19 residues. V was clipped by 7 bases and J by 5 bases, with 33 bases between them. Per germline, CDR1 MDHEN and CDR2 SYDVKM. The CDR3 nucleotides read TGTGCCAGCACCTCCATCGCTAACTACGTGCTAGGGCAGATGGACGAGCAGTACGTC. Protein: CASTSIANYVLGQMDEQYV.

This chain joins TRBV3-1 and TRBJ2-7; a possible D gene is TRBD2 (5 bases). This CDR3 has 13 residues. Trimming left V 2 bases short and J 7 bases short, with 12 bases between. In germline, CDR1 is LGHDT, CDR2 YNNKEL (reference sequence). CDR3 loop: CASSQQSGGEQYF. The DNA for the CDR3 is TGTGCCAGCAGCCAACAGAGTGGCGGGGAGCAGTACTTC.

The rearrangement links TRBV7-9 to TRBJ2-7; tentative D call: TRBD2 (5 bases). The V end was cut by 8 bases, the J end by 5 bases, with 16 bases between. There are 13 residues in the CDR3. The germline gives CDR1 SEHNR, CDR2 FQNEAQ (reference sequence). CDR3 DNA sequence: TGTGCCAGCGAGCCGGGAAGATCGGACGAGCAGTACGTC. Encoded protein: CASEPGRSDEQYV.

This clonotype was detected only a few times. This chain links TRBV12-3 or TRBV12-4 with TRBJ1-3; D is perhaps TRBD1 (5 bases). V shed 6 bases and J shed 2 bases, with 14 bases lying between them. There are 15 residues in the CDR3. The CDR3 nucleotides read TGTGCCAGCAGCCCAGGAAGGGGAACTGGAAACACCATATATTTT. It yields the protein CASSPGRGTGNTIYF.

Concerning this clonotype: The germline gene is not matched at one end of the junction; a read error may be the cause. The chain carries TRBV12-3 or TRBV12-4 and TRBJ2-1, with 8 bases aligning to TRBD1. The CDR3 sequence is 19 residues long. CDR3 nucleotides: TGTGCCCGCAGAGGAATTCCCGAGGACAGGGTGAGGGGTCGGTTCCGGCAGTTCTTC. This translates into CARRGIPEDRVRGRFRQFF.

The rearrangement uses TRBV12-3 or TRBV12-4 and TRBJ2-3, with 11 nucleotides matching TRBD2. The ends lost 6 bases at V and 7 bases at J; junction bases unmatched: 15. This CDR3 is 17 amino acids long. The CDR3 sequence: CASSTSPGLAGGNTQYF. The CDR3 region has the DNA TGTGCCAGCAGCACCTCCCCGGGGCTAGCGGGGGGAAATACGCAGTATTTT.

A few counts support this clonotype. J is TRBJ1-4 and V is TRBV4-1, with D perhaps matching TRBD1 (5 bases). Germline lookup yields CDR1 MGHRA and CDR2 YSYEKL. Trimming left V 4 bases short and J 6 bases short, with 6 bases between. This CDR3 comprises 12 residues. The chain's CDR3 is CASSPTDEKLFF. CDR3 sequence (DNA): TGCGCCAGCAGCCCGACAGATGAAAAACTGTTTTTT.

The J gene is TRBJ1-2, the V gene TRBV10-3; possible D gene TRBD1, 5 bases. V was trimmed by 3 bases and J by 4 bases, leaving 9 bases between them. CDR1 ENHRY and CDR2 SYGVKD come from the germline V gene. The CDR3 covers 13 residues. CDR3 protein: CAISDGGSYGYTF. CDR3 bases: TGTGCCATCAGTGACGGGGGTTCCTATGGCTACACCTTC.

CDR3 sequence: CASSTRTSGSFGANVLTF. The DNA for the CDR3 is TGTGCCAGCAGTACGCGGACTAGCGGGAGTTTTGGGGCCAACGTCCTGACTTTC. The rearrangement uses TRBV5-6 and TRBJ2-6, with 13 bases matching TRBD2. With V trimmed by 5 bases and J by 3 bases, 8 bases remained unmatched. The germline gives CDR1 SGHDT, CDR2 YYEEEE. The CDR3 loop spans 18 amino acids. Full variable domain (missing parts from reference TRBV5-6 and TRBJ2-6): DAGVTQSPTHLIKTRGQQVTLRCSPKSGHDTVSWYQQALGQGPQFIFQYYEEEERQRGNFPDRFSGHQFPNYSSELNVNALLLGDSALYLCASSTRTSGSFGANVLTFGAGSRLTVL.

Concerning this clonotype: The junction departs from the called germline gene at one end, perhaps through a read error. V and J are TRBV11-2 and TRBJ2-1, with D hard to call. Germline V lookup: CDR1 SGHAT, CDR2 FQNNGV. The CDR3 sequence is 12 residues long. The CDR3 DNA reads TGTGCCAGCAGCTTAGATCTCGCTTCCCCCAACTTC. Translation gives CASSLDLASPNF. Supplemented by reference TRBV11-2 and TRBJ2-1, the full variable domain reads EAGVAQSPRYKIIEKRQSVAFWCNPISGHATLYWYQQILGQGPKLLIQFQNNGVVDDSQLPKDRFSAERLKGVDSTLKIQPAKLEDSAVYLCASSLDLASPNFGPGTRLTVL.

This clonotype was seen ten or more times. The chain is built from TRBV12-3 or TRBV12-4 and TRBJ2-2; 7 bases are a match to TRBD2. Trimming at V came to 3 bases and at J to 8 bases, leaving 9 bases not matched to a gene. The CDR3 is 15 residues long. This chain's CDR3 is CASSFQGGSRGELFF. The CDR3 nucleotides are TGTGCCAGCAGTTTCCAGGGAGGGTCCCGGGGGGAGCTGTTTTTT.

The rearrangement joins TRBV20-1 to TRBJ2-3, with 8 nucleotides matching TRBD2. The CDR3 runs to 19 residues. CDR1 DFQATT and CDR2 SNEGSKA come from the germline V gene (reference sequence). The V and J ends lost 0 bases and 0 bases, in that order; junction bases with no gene match: 14. The chain's CDR3 is CSARDGSGSVGGSTDTQYF. The CDR3 nucleotides are TGCAGTGCTAGAGATGGGAGCGGGAGCGTGGGGGGTAGCACAGATACGCAGTATTTT.

The J gene is TRBJ1-4, the V gene TRBV6-1, with 7 bases identical to TRBD1. This CDR3 region has 16 residues. Germline CDR1 reads MNHNS; CDR2 reads SASEGT. The V and J ends lost 6 bases and 9 bases, in that order; junction bases with no gene match: 16. CDR3 protein: CASRTRETGRRQKLFF. The CDR3 DNA follows: TGTGCCAGCAGGACCCGGGAGACAGGGAGGCGCCAAAAACTGTTTTTT.

This chain links TRBV12-3 or TRBV12-4 with TRBJ2-1, with 7 bases aligning to TRBD2. J gave up 3 bases and V 2 bases, and 10 bases lay outside the gene matches. CDR3 size: 17 residues. CDR3 sequence reads: CASSLSLLAEGYNEQFF. The CDR3 nucleotides are TGTGCCAGCAGTTTATCTCTCCTAGCGGAAGGCTACAATGAGCAGTTCTTC.

The V and J genes are TRBV3-1 and TRBJ2-3; D might be TRBD2 (5 bases). The germline V gene has CDR1 LGHDT and CDR2 YNNKEL (reference sequence). V dropped 4 bases and J dropped 0 bases, with 11 bases sitting between them. This CDR3 has 15 amino acids. In DNA form, the CDR3 reads TGTGCCAGCAGCCTCGGGTGGACTAGCACAGATACGCAGTATTTT. This sequence encodes CASSLGWTSTDTQYF.

The CDR3: CAISRVENEQFF. CDR3 bases: TGTGCCATCAGTAGGGTCGAAAATGAGCAGTTCTTC. The V and J genes are TRBV10-3 and TRBJ2-1; no reliable D call. Trimming left V 5 bases short and J 7 bases short, with 9 bases between. The V gene's germline CDR1 is ENHRY and CDR2 SYGVKD. This CDR3 has 12 amino acids.

This clonotype was seen more than once but under ten times. This chain links TRBV27 with TRBJ2-7; TRBD2 agrees at 11 bases. J was trimmed by 2 bases and V by 4 bases; bases with no gene match: 4. Germline CDR1 and CDR2: MNHEY and SMNVEV (reference sequence). This CDR3 comprises 15 residues. The CDR3 loop is CASSSGTSGTYEQYF. The CDR3 DNA reads as TGTGCCAGCAGTTCCGGGACTAGCGGTACCTACGAGCAGTACTTC.

The rearrangement links TRBV24-1 to TRBJ2-1; 7 bases agree with TRBD2. The CDR3 is 17 amino acids. Germline V gives CDR1 KGHDR, CDR2 SFDVKD. J lost 0 bases, V lost 4 bases, and 8 bases had no gene match. In nucleotides, the CDR3 is TGTGCCACCAGTGAGGGGGGGTCCTTTAGCTCCTACAATGAGCAGTTCTTC. This encodes CATSEGGSFSSYNEQFF.

V is TRBV28 and J is TRBJ2-2, with D possibly called TRBD1 or TRBD2 (5 bases each). Trimming took off 6 bases at V and 7 bases at J, with 9 bases between the two ends. This CDR3 is built from 12 residues. CDR1 MDHEN and CDR2 SYDVKM come from the germline V gene. CDR3 amino acids: CASRRGIGELFF. In DNA, the CDR3 is TGTGCCAGCAGGAGGGGAATCGGGGAGCTGTTTTTT.

There are a few counts of this clonotype. The gene calls are TRBV12-3 or TRBV12-4 and TRBJ2-5; the D gene is possibly TRBD1 (5 bases). The CDR3 loop spans 13 amino acids. V shed 6 bases and J shed 1 base, with 9 bases lying between them. The CDR3 region has the DNA TGTGCCAGCAGAGACAGTGTCCAAGAGACCCAGTACTTC. Its protein is CASRDSVQETQYF.

This clonotype was counted between two and nine times. This chain links TRBV19 with TRBJ2-3, with D hard to call. V was trimmed by 3 bases and J by 2 bases, leaving 9 bases between them. The CDR3 spans 14 residues. The V gene's germline CDR1 is LNHDA and CDR2 SQIVND (reference sequence). This chain's CDR3 is CASSISGSTDTQYF. CDR3 coding DNA: TGTGCCAGTAGTATTTCCGGTTCCACAGATACGCAGTATTTT. The entire variable domain, with the rest obtained from reference TRBV19 and TRBJ2-3, is as follows: DGGITQSPKYLFRKEGQNVTLSCEQNLNHDAMYWYRQDPGQGLRLIYYSQIVNDFQKGDIAEGYSVSREKKESFPLTVTSAQKNPTAFYLCASSISGSTDTQYFGPGTRLTVL.

This clonotype was observed a single time. V and J are TRBV5-1 and TRBJ2-5; 11 positions agree with TRBD1. The length of the CDR3 is 15 residues. Germline CDR1 SGHRS, CDR2 YFSETQ. V lost 5 bases and J lost 5; bases outside the gene matches: 8. CDR3 coding DNA: TGCGCCAGCAGACCCCGGACAGGGGGCATGGAGACCCAGTACTTC. This sequence encodes CASRPRTGGMETQYF.

The chain uses TRBV20-1 and TRBJ2-7; 7 positions match TRBD2. Germline V gene sequence: CDR1 DFQATT, CDR2 SNEGSKA (reference sequence). The J segment lost 4 bases and the V segment lost 6 bases, leaving 9 bases of the junction unmatched. This CDR3 comprises 13 residues. The CDR3 DNA follows: TGCAGTGCGGGTGCTAGCGGCGCTTACGAGCAGTACTTC. It codes for CSAGASGAYEQYF.